This T cell receptor (beta chain) appears in the sequencing data of a study of spatial heterogeneity in lung cancer. Whole-study context: Alpha-chain sequences were detected in numbers that were consistently lower than beta-chain sequences. General study results and limits: The study found ubiquitous expanded tumor TCRs in blood more at resection than follow-up.

TCRdb processed the 5' RACE reads anew with MiXCR; each CDR3 protein has one entry. The sample includes around 40,000 distinct CDR3 sequences, about 6% seen only once; the top ten take roughly 11%. In this sample, this clonotype turned up a few times. Its antigen is not known. The time point was: sample taken at primary tumor resection. Unsorted samples of tumor, nontumor lung or frozen PBMC had their whole RNA sequenced. The donors, around 72 patients with untreated early-stage non-small cell lung cancer, provided the samples. Germline V gene lookup returns CDR1 ENHRY and CDR2 SYGVKD. The V and J ends lost 6 bases and 3 bases respectively, with 7 bases between them. This CDR3 region has 12 residues.

Sequencing was performed on PBMCs, taken at surgery. This chain connects TRBV10-3 to TRBJ2-3; weak D call: TRBD1 (6 bases). This clonotype was obtained from a male donor with early-stage non-small cell lung cancer. The CDR3 DNA follows: TGTGCCATCAGAGGGGGTACAGATACGCAGTATTTT. Its protein is CAIRGGTDTQYF.